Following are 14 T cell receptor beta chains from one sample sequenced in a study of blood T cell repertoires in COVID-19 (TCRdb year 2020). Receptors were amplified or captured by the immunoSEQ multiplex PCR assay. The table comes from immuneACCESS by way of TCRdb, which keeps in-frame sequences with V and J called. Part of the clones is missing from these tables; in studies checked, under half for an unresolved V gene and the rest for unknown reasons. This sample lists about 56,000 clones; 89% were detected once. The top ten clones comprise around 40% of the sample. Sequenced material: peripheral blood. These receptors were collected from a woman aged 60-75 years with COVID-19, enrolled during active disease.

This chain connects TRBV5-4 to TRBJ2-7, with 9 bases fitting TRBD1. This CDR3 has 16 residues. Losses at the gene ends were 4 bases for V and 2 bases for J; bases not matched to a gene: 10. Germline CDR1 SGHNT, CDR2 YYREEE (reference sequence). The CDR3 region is CASSQARDRATYEQYF. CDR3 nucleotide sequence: TGTGCCAGCAGCCAAGCCCGGGACAGGGCGACCTACGAGCAGTACTTC.

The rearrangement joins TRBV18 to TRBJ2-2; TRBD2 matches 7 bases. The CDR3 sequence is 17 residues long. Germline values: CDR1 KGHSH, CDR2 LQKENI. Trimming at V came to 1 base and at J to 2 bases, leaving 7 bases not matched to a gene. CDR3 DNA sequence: TGTGCCAGCTCACCACGGACCCTAGCGGTTAACACCGGGGAGCTGTTTTTT. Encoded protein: CASSPRTLAVNTGELFF.

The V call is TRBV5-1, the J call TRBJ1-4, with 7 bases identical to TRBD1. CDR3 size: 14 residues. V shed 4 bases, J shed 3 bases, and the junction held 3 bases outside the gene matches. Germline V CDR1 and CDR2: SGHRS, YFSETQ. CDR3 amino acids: CASSPQGSNEKLFF. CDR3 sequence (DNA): TGCGCCAGCAGCCCACAGGGGTCTAATGAAAAACTGTTTTTT.

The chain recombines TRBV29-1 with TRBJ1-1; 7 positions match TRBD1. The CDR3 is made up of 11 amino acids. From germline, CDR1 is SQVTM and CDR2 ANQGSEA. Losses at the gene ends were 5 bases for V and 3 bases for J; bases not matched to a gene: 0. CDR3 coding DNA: TGCAGCGTTACAGGGGACACTGAAGCTTTCTTT. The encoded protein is CSVTGDTEAFF. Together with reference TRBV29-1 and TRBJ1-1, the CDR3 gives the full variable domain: SAVISQKPSRDICQRGTSLTIQCQVDSQVTMMFWYRQQPGQSLTLIATANQGSEATYESGFVIDKFPISRPNLTFSTLTVSNMSPEDSSIYLCSVTGDTEAFFGQGTRLTVV.

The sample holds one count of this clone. For the CDR3, the DNA is TGTGCCAGCACCCCCCGGGGTAACTATGGCTACACCTTC. Amino acid sequence: CASTPRGNYGYTF. The chain combines TRBV5-4 with TRBJ1-2; D gene uncertain. Germline lookup yields CDR1 SGHNT and CDR2 YYREEE (reference sequence). CDR3 length: 13 residues. Trimming removed 6 bases from V and 1 base from J, with 10 bases in between.

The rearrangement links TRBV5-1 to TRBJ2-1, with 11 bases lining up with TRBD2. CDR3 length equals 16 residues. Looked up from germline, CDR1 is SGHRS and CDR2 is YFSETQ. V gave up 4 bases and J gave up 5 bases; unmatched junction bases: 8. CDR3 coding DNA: TGCGCCAGCAGCGTCTTAGCGGGGGGGCTAAACAATGAGCAGTTCTTC. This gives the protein CASSVLAGGLNNEQFF.

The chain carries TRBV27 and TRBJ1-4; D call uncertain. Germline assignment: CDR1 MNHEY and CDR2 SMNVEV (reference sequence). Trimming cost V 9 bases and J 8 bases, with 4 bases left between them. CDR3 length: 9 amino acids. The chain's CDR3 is CARSEKLFF. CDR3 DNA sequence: TGTGCCAGGAGCGAAAAACTGTTTTTT.

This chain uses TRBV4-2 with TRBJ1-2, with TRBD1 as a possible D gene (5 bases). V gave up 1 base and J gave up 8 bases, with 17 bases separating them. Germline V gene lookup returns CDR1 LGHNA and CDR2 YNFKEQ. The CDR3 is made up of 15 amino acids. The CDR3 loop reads CASSQVVGEVWGYTF. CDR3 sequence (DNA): TGTGCCAGCAGCCAAGTTGTAGGGGAAGTATGGGGCTACACCTTC.

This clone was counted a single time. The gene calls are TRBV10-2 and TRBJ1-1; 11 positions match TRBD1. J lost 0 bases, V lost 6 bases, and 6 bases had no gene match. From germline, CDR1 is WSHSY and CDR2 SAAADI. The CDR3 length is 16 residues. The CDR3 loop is CASRWDRGDMNTEAFF. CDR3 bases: TGCGCCAGCAGGTGGGACAGGGGGGATATGAACACTGAAGCTTTCTTT.

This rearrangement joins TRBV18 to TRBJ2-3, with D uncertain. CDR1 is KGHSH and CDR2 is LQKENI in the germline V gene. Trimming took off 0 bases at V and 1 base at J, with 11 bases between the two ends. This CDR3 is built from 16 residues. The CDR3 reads CASSPPQATRTDTQYF. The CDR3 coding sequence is TGTGCCAGCTCACCACCTCAGGCCACCCGCACAGATACGCAGTATTTT.

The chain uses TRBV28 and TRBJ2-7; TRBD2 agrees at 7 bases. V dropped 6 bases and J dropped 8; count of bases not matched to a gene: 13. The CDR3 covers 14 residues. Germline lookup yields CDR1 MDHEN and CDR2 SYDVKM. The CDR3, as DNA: TGTGCCAGCAGCCTGGGACTACCCCCCGGGAAGCAGTACTTC. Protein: CASSLGLPPGKQYF.

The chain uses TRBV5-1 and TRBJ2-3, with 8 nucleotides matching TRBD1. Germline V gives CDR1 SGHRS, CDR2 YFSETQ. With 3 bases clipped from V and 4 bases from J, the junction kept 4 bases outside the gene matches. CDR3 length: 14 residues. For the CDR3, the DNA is TGCGCCAGCAGCTCAGGGACAGGTCCAGATACGCAGTATTTT. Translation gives CASSSGTGPDTQYF.

CDR3 sequence reads: CASSGLGVAGGNEQFF. DNA for the CDR3: TGTGCCAGCAGCGGCCTTGGGGTTGCGGGGGGAAATGAGCAGTTCTTC. The chain uses TRBV11-1 and TRBJ2-1; TRBD2 agrees at 8 bases. Germline-derived CDR1 and CDR2 are SGHAT and FQDESV (reference sequence). The CDR3 sequence is 16 residues long. Trimming took 5 bases from V and 7 from J; bases not matched to a gene: 13.

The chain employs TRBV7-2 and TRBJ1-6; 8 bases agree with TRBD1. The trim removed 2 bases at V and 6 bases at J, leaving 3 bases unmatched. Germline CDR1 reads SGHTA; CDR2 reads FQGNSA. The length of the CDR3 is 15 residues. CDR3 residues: CASSLQGAANSPLHF. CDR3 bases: TGTGCCAGCAGCTTACAGGGGGCGGCTAATTCACCCCTCCACTTT.